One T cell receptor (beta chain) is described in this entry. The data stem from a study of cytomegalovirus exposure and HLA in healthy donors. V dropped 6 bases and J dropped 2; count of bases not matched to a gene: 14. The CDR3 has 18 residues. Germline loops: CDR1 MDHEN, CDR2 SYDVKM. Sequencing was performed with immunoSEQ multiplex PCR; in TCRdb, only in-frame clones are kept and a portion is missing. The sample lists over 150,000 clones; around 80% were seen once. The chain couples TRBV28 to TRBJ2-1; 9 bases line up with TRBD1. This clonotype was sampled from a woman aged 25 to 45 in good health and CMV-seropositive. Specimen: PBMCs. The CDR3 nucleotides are TGTGCCAGCAGCTGGGAATTTGGGACAGGGAACCCCTACAATGAGCAGTTCTTC. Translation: CASSWEFGTGNPYNEQFF.